Below, 26 T cell receptor beta chains from the same sample are listed, as sequenced in a study of blood T cell repertoires in COVID-19. TCRdb keeps only in-frame clones here, not all; method: immunoSEQ multiplex PCR. The sample yields about 390,000 clones, 85% to 90% seen once. Source material: PBMCs or T cells enriched from blood (not recorded which). All receptors come from a woman aged 45-65 years who had recovered from COVID-19.

This chain joins TRBV6-5 and TRBJ2-3, with TRBD1 identical over 8 bases. With V trimmed by 6 bases and J by 8 bases, 13 bases remained unmatched. The V gene's germline CDR1 is MNHEY and CDR2 SVGAGI. The CDR3 spans 15 residues. CDR3: CASRRDRLPMGTQYF. The CDR3 DNA reads TGTGCCAGCAGACGGGACAGGCTACCTATGGGTACGCAGTATTTT.

The gene calls are TRBV6-2 or TRBV6-3 and TRBJ1-5; tentatively, D is TRBD1 (6 bases). Germline V gives CDR1 MNHEY, CDR2 SVGEGT. V gave up 5 bases and J gave up 3 bases, with 20 bases separating them. This CDR3 is built from 17 residues. Here the CDR3 DNA reads TGTGCCAGCAGTAACCAGAGGGGGGGCACGGTCAATCAGCCCCAGCATTTT. It encodes CASSNQRGGTVNQPQHF.

J is TRBJ1-2 and V is TRBV7-2; 9 nucleotides agree with TRBD1. CDR3 length: 13 amino acids. V lost 4 bases and J lost 3; bases outside the gene matches: 0. CDR1 is SGHTA and CDR2 is FQGNSA in the germline V gene. The CDR3 sequence is CASSWDRDYGYTF. Written as DNA, the CDR3 is TGTGCCAGCAGCTGGGACAGGGACTATGGCTACACCTTC. The variable domain in full, completed from reference TRBV7-2 and TRBJ1-2, reads GAGVSQSPSNKVTEKGKDVELRCDPISGHTALYWYRQSLGQGLEFLIYFQGNSAPDKSGLPSDRFSAERTGGSVSTLTIQRTQQEDSAVYLCASSWDRDYGYTFGSGTRLTVV.

The chain uses TRBV2 and TRBJ2-7; D not certain. The V end was cut by 0 bases, the J end by 3 bases, with 12 bases between. The germline gives CDR1 SNHLY, CDR2 FYNNEI. The CDR3 consists of 15 residues. The CDR3: CASSEARVQNYEQYF. The CDR3 region has the DNA TGTGCCAGCAGTGAAGCTCGGGTGCAGAACTACGAGCAGTACTTC.

The chain uses TRBV20-1 and TRBJ1-5; D uncertain. The CDR3 is 11 residues long. Per the germline V gene, CDR1 is DFQATT and CDR2 is SNEGSKA (reference sequence). Trimming pared 0 bases from V and 9 bases from J, leaving 6 bases between. The CDR3 sequence is CSARDSGPQHF. CDR3 sequence (DNA): TGCAGTGCTAGAGATTCGGGGCCCCAGCATTTT.

This clone was recorded only once. The rearrangement links TRBV6-2 or TRBV6-3 to TRBJ1-5; weak D call: TRBD1 (6 bases). Trimming pared 4 bases from V and 2 bases from J, leaving 9 bases between. This CDR3 comprises 14 residues. The germline V gene has CDR1 MNHEY and CDR2 SVGEGT. Here the CDR3 DNA reads TGTGCCAGCAGTTGGACAGCGGGCAATCAGCCCCAGCATTTT. It yields the protein CASSWTAGNQPQHF.

The chain recombines TRBV20-1 with TRBJ1-1; D ambiguous. The germline gives CDR1 DFQATT, CDR2 SNEGSKA (reference sequence). V was cut by 3 bases and J by 3 bases, with 11 bases left in between. This CDR3 region has 13 residues. This CDR3 reads CSASDVLYTEAFF. In DNA form, the CDR3 reads TGCAGTGCTAGTGACGTCCTGTACACTGAAGCTTTCTTT.

The chain has TRBV7-2 and TRBJ2-3, with TRBD2 as a possible D gene (5 bases). Germline-derived CDR1 and CDR2 are SGHTA and FQGNSA. V lost 4 bases and J 6 bases, leaving 14 bases between the germline ends. This CDR3 spans 14 amino acids. As DNA, the CDR3 is TGTGCCAGCAGCTACATGGGGAGCATGGATACGCAGTATTTT. This gives the protein CASSYMGSMDTQYF.

This chain joins TRBV11-2 and TRBJ2-5; the D is unclear. Germline V lookup: CDR1 SGHAT, CDR2 FQNNGV. The CDR3 runs to 13 residues. V gave up 1 base and J gave up 3 bases, with 6 bases separating them. This chain's CDR3 is CASSLVSEETQYF. The CDR3 bases are TGTGCCAGCAGCTTAGTGTCAGAAGAGACCCAGTACTTC.

Written as DNA, the CDR3 is TGTGCCAGCAGTGAATCCGGTAGCACAGATACGCAGTATTTT. It specifies CASSESGSTDTQYF. This rearrangement joins TRBV25-1 to TRBJ2-3; D unclear. Trimming stripped 1 base from V and 0 bases from J, with 5 bases between. CDR3 size: 14 residues. Germline values: CDR1 MGHDK, CDR2 SYGVNS.

The chain links TRBV6-1 to TRBJ1-3, with D perhaps matching TRBD1 (6 bases). CDR1 MNHNS and CDR2 SASEGT come from the germline V gene. The CDR3 sequence is 16 residues long. Between the trimmed V and J ends, which lost 1 base and 0 bases, there was a span of 10 bases. This chain's CDR3 is CASSEEQGHSGNTIYF. CDR3 DNA: TGTGCCAGCAGTGAAGAACAGGGCCACTCTGGAAACACCATATATTTT.

This chain joins TRBV5-6 and TRBJ1-1; D unresolved. Germline loops: CDR1 SGHDT, CDR2 YYEEEE. The CDR3 extends over 15 amino acids. Trimming left V 0 bases short and J 0 bases short, with 9 bases between. This CDR3 is CASSLAARMNTEAFF. The CDR3 DNA follows: TGTGCCAGCAGCTTGGCTGCCAGGATGAACACTGAAGCTTTCTTT.

This sequence joins TRBV4-1 and TRBJ1-4; possibly TRBD1 for D (5 bases). Germline CDR1 reads MGHRA; CDR2 reads YSYEKL. The V end lost 0 bases, the J end lost 5 bases, and 13 bases lay between the germline ends. The CDR3 runs to 16 residues. The CDR3 region is CASSQDRGGDNEKLFF. The CDR3 DNA is TGCGCCAGCAGCCAAGATCGGGGCGGGGACAATGAAAAACTGTTTTTT.

The chain carries TRBV5-6 and TRBJ1-6; 8 nucleotides align to TRBD1. V shed 5 bases, J shed 0 bases, and the junction held 7 bases outside the gene matches. This CDR3 contains 17 residues. Germline V lookup: CDR1 SGHDT, CDR2 YYEEEE. This chain's CDR3 is CASSYRQGSSYNSPLHF. CDR3 nucleotide sequence: TGTGCCAGCAGTTACCGACAGGGGAGCTCCTATAATTCACCCCTCCACTTT.

This clone was observed a single time. V usage is TRBV11-3 and J usage is TRBJ2-7; D is undetermined. Germline values: CDR1 SGHNT, CDR2 YENEEA. This CDR3 comprises 13 residues. Trimming shortened V by 1 base and J by 3 bases, and 7 bases separated the two germline ends. CDR3 DNA sequence: TGTGCCAGCAGCTTAGGTGGCAGCTACGAGCAGTACTTC. Translation: CASSLGGSYEQYF.

The chain couples TRBV7-2 to TRBJ2-3, with D possibly being TRBD1 (7 bases). Trimming took off 5 bases at V and 7 bases at J, with 16 bases between the two ends. Germline CDR1 is SGHTA and CDR2 is FQGNSA. The CDR3 is made up of 14 amino acids. Here the CDR3 reads CASSPRTGGNTQYF. Here the CDR3 DNA reads TGTGCCAGCAGCCCAAGGACAGGAGGGAATACGCAGTATTTT.

The V and J genes are TRBV4-3 and TRBJ2-1, with 7 positions matching TRBD1. The junction had 7 bases not matched to a gene; V was cut back by 3 bases and J by 8 bases. Germline V CDR1 and CDR2: LGHNA, YSLEER. The CDR3 loop spans 14 amino acids. The CDR3 region is CASSQDTGDYEQFF. CDR3 in DNA: TGCGCCAGCAGCCAGGATACAGGGGATTATGAGCAGTTCTTC.

This CDR3 reads CSASHRPTLNTEAFF. The CDR3 coding sequence is TGCAGTGCTAGTCACCGACCGACACTGAACACTGAAGCTTTCTTT. This rearrangement joins TRBV20-1 to TRBJ1-1; D remains ambiguous. V lost 3 bases, J lost 0 bases, and 14 bases lay in between. The CDR3 length is 15 residues. CDR1 DFQATT and CDR2 SNEGSKA come from the germline V gene (reference sequence).

CDR3 residues: CASSIAVGQGPTEAFF. The CDR3 DNA reads TGTGCCAGTAGTATTGCGGTTGGACAGGGCCCCACTGAAGCTTTCTTT. This chain joins TRBV19 and TRBJ1-1; TRBD1 matches at 8 bases. This CDR3 comprises 16 residues. J was trimmed by 4 bases and V by 3 bases; bases with no gene match: 10. The germline V gene has CDR1 LNHDA and CDR2 SQIVND (reference sequence).

The rearrangement joins TRBV11-2 to TRBJ2-7; D is possibly TRBD2 (6 bases). V was cut by 0 bases and J by 5 bases, with 11 bases left in between. The CDR3 runs to 14 residues. Germline CDR1 is SGHAT and CDR2 is FQNNGV. This CDR3 reads CASSLDAGTNEQYF. The CDR3 nucleotides read TGTGCCAGCAGCTTAGATGCGGGGACGAACGAGCAGTACTTC.

The V gene is TRBV4-2, the J gene TRBJ2-6; possible D gene TRBD1, 5 bases. Germline loops: CDR1 LGHNA, CDR2 YNFKEQ. The CDR3 extends over 21 amino acids. V lost 0 bases and J 4 bases, leaving 25 bases between the germline ends. The CDR3 DNA sequence: TGTGCCAGCAGCCAAGATCTGAACCGGGCGCAGGGATTTCGGGGGGCCAACGTCCTGACTTTC. As protein: CASSQDLNRAQGFRGANVLTF.

The chain carries TRBV5-4 and TRBJ2-1; 9 nucleotides agree with TRBD1. Germline V gene data show CDR1 as SGHNT and CDR2 as YYREEE (reference sequence). V was pared by 3 bases and J by 8 bases, with 9 bases of the junction left unmatched. The CDR3 has 15 residues. Here the CDR3 reads CASSSGQGVGDEQFF. The CDR3 region has the DNA TGTGCCAGCAGCTCGGGACAGGGTGTTGGGGATGAGCAGTTCTTC.

The V call is TRBV7-9, the J call TRBJ1-6; D not resolved. Trimming pared 5 bases from V and 7 bases from J, leaving 12 bases between. CDR1 is SEHNR, CDR2 FQNEAQ, per germline (reference sequence). The CDR3 totals 14 residues. The CDR3 sequence: CASSPSVINSPLHF. The CDR3 DNA is TGTGCCAGCAGCCCAAGCGTCATAAATTCACCCCTCCACTTT.

The CDR3 spells CASSGQGGSYNSPLHF. The CDR3 DNA reads as TGTGCCAGTAGTGGACAGGGTGGCTCCTATAATTCACCCCTCCACTTT. The V call is TRBV19, the J call TRBJ1-6; 8 bases map to TRBD1. The length of the CDR3 is 16 residues. V trimming: 5 bases; J trimming: 0 bases; junction bases outside the gene matches: 3. Germline assignment: CDR1 LNHDA and CDR2 SQIVND (reference sequence).

This chain links TRBV2 with TRBJ2-1; a weak D match, TRBD1 (5 bases). The CDR3 runs to 18 residues. Deletions cut 6 bases from V and 0 bases from J, with 21 bases between. Per germline, CDR1 SNHLY and CDR2 FYNNEI. The DNA for the CDR3 is TGTGCCAGCAGGGGGCCGGGCCGGTCCTCGAGCTCCTACAATGAGCAGTTCTTC. The encoded protein is CASRGPGRSSSSYNEQFF. The full variable domain, with the rest looked up from reference TRBV2 and TRBJ2-1, is EPEVTQTPSHQVTQMGQEVILRCVPISNHLYFYWYRQILGQKVEFLVSFYNNEISEKSEIFDDQFSVERPDGSNFTLKIRSTKLEDSAMYFCASRGPGRSSSSYNEQFFGPGTRLTVL.

This clone has a single count. One base away lies a much larger clone, so this may be a sequencing read error. The genes are TRBV5-6 and TRBJ2-3; unclear D gene. Trimming stripped 4 bases from V and 2 bases from J, with 2 bases between. The CDR3 has 11 residues. Per germline, CDR1 SGHDT and CDR2 YYEEEE. The CDR3 reads CASSLTDTQYF. The CDR3, as DNA: TGTGCCAGCAGCCTCACAGATACGCAGTATTTT.